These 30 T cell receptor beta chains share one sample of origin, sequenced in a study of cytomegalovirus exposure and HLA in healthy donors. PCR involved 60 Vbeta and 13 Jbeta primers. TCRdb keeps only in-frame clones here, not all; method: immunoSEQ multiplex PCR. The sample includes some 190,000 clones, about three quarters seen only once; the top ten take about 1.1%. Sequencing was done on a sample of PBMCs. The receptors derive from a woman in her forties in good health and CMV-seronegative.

The CDR3 sequence: CAGRQGNTEAFF. The CDR3, as DNA: TGTGCCGGCAGACAGGGGAACACTGAAGCTTTCTTT. V usage is TRBV30 and J usage is TRBJ1-1; 7 nucleotides line up with TRBD1. CDR3 length: 12 amino acids. From germline, CDR1 is GTSNPN and CDR2 SVGIG (reference sequence). The J segment lost 1 base and the V segment lost 8 bases, leaving 4 bases of the junction unmatched.

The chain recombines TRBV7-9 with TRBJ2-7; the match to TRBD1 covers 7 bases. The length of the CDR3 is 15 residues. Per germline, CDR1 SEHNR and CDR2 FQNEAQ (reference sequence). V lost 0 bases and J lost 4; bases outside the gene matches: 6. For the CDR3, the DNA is TGTGCCAGCAGCTTAGCACACAGGGGTCTGTACGAGCAGTACTTC. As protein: CASSLAHRGLYEQYF.

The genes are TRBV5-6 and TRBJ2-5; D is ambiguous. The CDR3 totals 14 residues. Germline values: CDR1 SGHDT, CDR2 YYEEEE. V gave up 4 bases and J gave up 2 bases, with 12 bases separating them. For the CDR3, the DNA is TGTGCCAGCAGCCAAACTACGCCGCAAGAGACCCAGTACTTC. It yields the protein CASSQTTPQETQYF.

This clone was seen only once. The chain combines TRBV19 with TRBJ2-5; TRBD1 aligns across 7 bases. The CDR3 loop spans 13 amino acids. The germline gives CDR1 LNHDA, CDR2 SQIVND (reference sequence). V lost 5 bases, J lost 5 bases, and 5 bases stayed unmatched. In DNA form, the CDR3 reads TGTGCCAGTAGTCCAGGGGGACCGGAGACCCAGTACTTC. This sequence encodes CASSPGGPETQYF. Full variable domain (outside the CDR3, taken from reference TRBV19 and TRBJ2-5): DGGITQSPKYLFRKEGQNVTLSCEQNLNHDAMYWYRQDPGQGLRLIYYSQIVNDFQKGDIAEGYSVSREKKESFPLTVTSAQKNPTAFYLCASSPGGPETQYFGPGTRLLVL.

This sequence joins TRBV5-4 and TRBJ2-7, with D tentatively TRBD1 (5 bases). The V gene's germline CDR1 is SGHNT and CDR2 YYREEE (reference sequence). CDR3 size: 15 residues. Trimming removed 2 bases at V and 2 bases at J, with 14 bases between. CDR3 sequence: CASSLGLAGTYEQYF. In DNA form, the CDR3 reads TGTGCCAGCAGCTTAGGCTTGGCAGGGACCTACGAGCAGTACTTC.

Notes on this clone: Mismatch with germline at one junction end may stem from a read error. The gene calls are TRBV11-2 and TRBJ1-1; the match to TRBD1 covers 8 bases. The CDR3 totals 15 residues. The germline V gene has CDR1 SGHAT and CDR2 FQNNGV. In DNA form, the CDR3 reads TGTGCCAGCACCTTATGGACAGGGAGGGATACTGAAGCTTTCTTT. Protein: CASTLWTGRDTEAFF.

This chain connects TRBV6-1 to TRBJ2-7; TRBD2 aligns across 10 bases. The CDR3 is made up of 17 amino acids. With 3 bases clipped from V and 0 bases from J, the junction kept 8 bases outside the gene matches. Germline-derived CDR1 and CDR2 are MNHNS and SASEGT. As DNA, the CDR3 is TGTGCCAGCAGTGATAGTCTAGCGGGAGCCCTCTCCTACGAGCAGTACGTC. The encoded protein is CASSDSLAGALSYEQYV.

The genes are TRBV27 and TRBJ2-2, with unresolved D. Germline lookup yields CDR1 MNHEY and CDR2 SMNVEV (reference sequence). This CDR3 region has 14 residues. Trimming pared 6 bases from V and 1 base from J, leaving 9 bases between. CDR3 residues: CASSHSVNTGELFF. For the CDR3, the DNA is TGTGCCAGCAGCCACAGTGTGAACACCGGGGAGCTGTTTTTT.

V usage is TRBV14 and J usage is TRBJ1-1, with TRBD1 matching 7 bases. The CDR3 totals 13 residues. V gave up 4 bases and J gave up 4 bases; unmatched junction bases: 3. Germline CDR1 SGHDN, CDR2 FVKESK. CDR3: CASSRQGGTEAFF. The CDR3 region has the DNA TGTGCCAGCAGCCGACAGGGAGGCACTGAAGCTTTCTTT.

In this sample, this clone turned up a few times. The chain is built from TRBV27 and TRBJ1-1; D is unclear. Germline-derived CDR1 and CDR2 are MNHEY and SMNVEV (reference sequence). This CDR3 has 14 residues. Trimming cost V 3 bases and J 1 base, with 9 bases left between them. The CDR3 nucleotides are TGTGCCAGCAGTTTCAGGCTCGCGAACACTGAAGCTTTCTTT. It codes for CASSFRLANTEAFF.

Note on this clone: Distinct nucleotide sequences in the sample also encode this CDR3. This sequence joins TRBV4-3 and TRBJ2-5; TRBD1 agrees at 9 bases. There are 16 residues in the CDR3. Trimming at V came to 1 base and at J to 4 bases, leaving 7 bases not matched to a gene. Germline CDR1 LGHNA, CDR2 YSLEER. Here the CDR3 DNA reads TGCGCCAGCAGCCAAGGTCCCACAGGGGGCCTAGAGACCCAGTACTTC. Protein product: CASSQGPTGGLETQYF.

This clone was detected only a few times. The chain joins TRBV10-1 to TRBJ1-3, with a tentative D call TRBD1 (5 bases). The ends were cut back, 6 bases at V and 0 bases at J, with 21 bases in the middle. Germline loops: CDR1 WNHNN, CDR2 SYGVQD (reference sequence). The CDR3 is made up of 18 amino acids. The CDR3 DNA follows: TGCGCCAGCAGCCTTCTGAAACAGGCCGGGAGCTCTGGAAACACCATATATTTT. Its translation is CASSLLKQAGSSGNTIYF.

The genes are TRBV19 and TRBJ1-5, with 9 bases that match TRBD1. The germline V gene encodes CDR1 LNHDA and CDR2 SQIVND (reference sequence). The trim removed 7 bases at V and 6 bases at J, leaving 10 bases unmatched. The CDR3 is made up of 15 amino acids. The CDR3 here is CASKSRTGVAQPQHF. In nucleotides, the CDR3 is TGTGCCAGTAAGTCTAGGACAGGGGTGGCTCAGCCCCAGCATTTT.

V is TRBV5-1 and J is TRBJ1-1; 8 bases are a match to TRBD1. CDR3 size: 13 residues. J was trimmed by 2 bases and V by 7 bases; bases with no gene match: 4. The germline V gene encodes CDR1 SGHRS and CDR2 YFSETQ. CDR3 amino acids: CASGGQGNTEAFF. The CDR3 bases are TGCGCCAGCGGCGGACAGGGTAACACTGAAGCTTTCTTT.

Here the CDR3 DNA reads TGTGCCAGCAGCCTTCCGGGGGGGCAGCTGAACACTGAAGCTTTCTTT. This encodes CASSLPGGQLNTEAFF. This chain joins TRBV21-1 and TRBJ1-1. TRBV21-1 is a documented pseudogene. The length of the CDR3 is 16 residues.

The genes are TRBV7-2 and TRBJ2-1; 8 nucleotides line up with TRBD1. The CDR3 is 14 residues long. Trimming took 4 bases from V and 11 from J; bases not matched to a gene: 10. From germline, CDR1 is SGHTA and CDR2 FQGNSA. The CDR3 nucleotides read TGTGCCAGCAGCTCATTACCGACAGGGGATAAGCAGTTCTTC. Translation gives CASSSLPTGDKQFF.

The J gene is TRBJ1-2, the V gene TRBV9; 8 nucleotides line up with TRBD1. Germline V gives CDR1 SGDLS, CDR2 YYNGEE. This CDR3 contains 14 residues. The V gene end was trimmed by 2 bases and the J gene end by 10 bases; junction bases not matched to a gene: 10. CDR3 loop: CASSVTGQAFDYTF. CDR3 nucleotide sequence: TGTGCCAGCAGCGTCACGGGACAGGCTTTTGACTACACCTTC.

The CDR3 coding sequence is TGTGCCAGCAGCATAGAGGTGACAGGCCCTGAAGCTTTCTTT. Translation gives CASSIEVTGPEAFF. The rearrangement uses TRBV7-8 and TRBJ1-1, with D possibly TRBD1 on 6 matching bases. The V gene lost 5 bases and the J gene lost 6 bases, with 16 bases spanning the gap. This CDR3 spans 14 amino acids. The V gene's germline CDR1 is SGHVS and CDR2 FQNEAQ.

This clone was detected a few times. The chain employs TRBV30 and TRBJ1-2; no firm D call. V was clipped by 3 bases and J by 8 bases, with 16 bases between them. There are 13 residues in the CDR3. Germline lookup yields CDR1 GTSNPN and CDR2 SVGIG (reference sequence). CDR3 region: CAWSAGRERGYTF. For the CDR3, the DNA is TGTGCCTGGAGCGCCGGCCGGGAGAGAGGCTACACCTTC.

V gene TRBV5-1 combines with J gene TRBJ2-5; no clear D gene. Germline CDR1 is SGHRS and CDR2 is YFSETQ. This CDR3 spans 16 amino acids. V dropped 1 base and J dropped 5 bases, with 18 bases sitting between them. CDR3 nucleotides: TGCGCCAGCAGCTTGATGCATCGGCTAGTAACCGAGACCCAGTACTTC. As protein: CASSLMHRLVTETQYF.

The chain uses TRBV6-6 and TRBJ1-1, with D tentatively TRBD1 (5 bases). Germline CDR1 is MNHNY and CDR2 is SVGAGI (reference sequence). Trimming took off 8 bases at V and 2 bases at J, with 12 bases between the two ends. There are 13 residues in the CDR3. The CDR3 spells CASLLQANTEAFF. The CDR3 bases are TGTGCCAGCCTTTTACAGGCTAACACTGAAGCTTTCTTT.

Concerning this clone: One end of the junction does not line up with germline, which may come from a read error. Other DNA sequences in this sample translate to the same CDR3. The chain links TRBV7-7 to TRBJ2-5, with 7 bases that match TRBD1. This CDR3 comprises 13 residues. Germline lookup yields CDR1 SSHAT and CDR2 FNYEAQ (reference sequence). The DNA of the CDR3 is TGTGCTAGCAGCCGGGACAGAGAAGAGACCCAGTACTTC. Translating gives CASSRDREETQYF.

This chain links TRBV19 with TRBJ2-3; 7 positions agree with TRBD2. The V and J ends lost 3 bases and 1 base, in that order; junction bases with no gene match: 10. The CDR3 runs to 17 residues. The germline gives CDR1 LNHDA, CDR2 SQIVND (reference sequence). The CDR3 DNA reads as TGTGCCAGTAGTATCAGGAGGGAGGGCCGCGGCACAGATACGCAGTATTTT. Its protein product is CASSIRREGRGTDTQYF. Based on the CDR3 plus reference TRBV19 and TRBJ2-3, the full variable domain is DGGITQSPKYLFRKEGQNVTLSCEQNLNHDAMYWYRQDPGQGLRLIYYSQIVNDFQKGDIAEGYSVSREKKESFPLTVTSAQKNPTAFYLCASSIRREGRGTDTQYFGPGTRLTVL.

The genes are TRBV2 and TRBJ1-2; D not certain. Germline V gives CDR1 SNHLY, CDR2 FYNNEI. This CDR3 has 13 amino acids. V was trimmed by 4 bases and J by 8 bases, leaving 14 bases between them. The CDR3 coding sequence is TGTGCCAGCAGTGGATGGGAGGGTATGGGCTACACCTTC. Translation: CASSGWEGMGYTF.

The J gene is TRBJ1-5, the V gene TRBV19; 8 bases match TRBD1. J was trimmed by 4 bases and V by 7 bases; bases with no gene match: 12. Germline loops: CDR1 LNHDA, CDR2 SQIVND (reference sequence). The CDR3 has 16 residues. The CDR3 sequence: CASTPDRVRGNQPQHF. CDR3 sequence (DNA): TGTGCCAGTACCCCGGACAGGGTGAGGGGGAATCAGCCCCAGCATTTT.

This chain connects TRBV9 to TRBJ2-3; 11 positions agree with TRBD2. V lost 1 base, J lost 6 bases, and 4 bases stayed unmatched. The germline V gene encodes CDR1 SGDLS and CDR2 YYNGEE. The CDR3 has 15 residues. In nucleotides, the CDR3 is TGTGCCAGCAGCGTAATAGCGGGAGGGAGGGATACGCAGTATTTT. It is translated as CASSVIAGGRDTQYF.

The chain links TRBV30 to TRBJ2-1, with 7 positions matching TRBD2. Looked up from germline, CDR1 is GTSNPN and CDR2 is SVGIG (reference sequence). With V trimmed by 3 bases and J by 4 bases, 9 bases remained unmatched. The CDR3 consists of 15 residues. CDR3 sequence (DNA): TGTGCCTGGAGCGGCGGCAGCGGGATATACAATGAGCAGTTCTTC. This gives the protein CAWSGGSGIYNEQFF.

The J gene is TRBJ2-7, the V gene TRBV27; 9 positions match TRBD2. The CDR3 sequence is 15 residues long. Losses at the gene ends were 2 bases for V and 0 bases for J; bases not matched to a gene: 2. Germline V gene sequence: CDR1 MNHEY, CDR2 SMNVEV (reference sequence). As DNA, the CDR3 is TGTGCCAGCAGTTTACTAGCGGGGAACTCCTACGAGCAGTACTTC. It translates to CASSLLAGNSYEQYF.

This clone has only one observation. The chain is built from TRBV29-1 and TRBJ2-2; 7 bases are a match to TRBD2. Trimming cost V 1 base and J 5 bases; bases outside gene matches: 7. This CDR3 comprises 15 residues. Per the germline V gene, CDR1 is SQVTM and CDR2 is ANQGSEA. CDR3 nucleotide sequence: TGCAGCGTTGAAGTATACCAGGGAGGGACCGGGGAGCTGTTTTTT. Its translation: CSVEVYQGGTGELFF.

The CDR3 sequence: CASSRETGWDQPQHF. CDR3 nucleotide sequence: TGCGCCAGCAGCCGAGAAACAGGGTGGGATCAGCCCCAGCATTTT. The V call is TRBV4-3, the J call TRBJ1-5; D is possibly TRBD1 (6 bases). CDR1 LGHNA and CDR2 YSLEER come from the germline V gene. This CDR3 spans 15 amino acids. V was pared by 4 bases and J by 5 bases, with 15 bases between.